This T cell receptor beta chain was recorded in a study of cytotoxic CD8 clonotypes in ibrutinib-treated CLL. Assay: immunoSEQ multiplex PCR; the TCRdb copy retains only in-frame clones and omits some. The sample yields nearly 300,000 clones, roughly three quarters seen once. Germline V gives CDR1 LNHDA, CDR2 SQIVND (reference sequence). This CDR3 is 18 amino acids long. The V gene end was trimmed by 3 bases and the J gene end by 3 bases; junction bases not matched to a gene: 14. This clonotype was obtained from a human donor with chronic lymphocytic leukemia. This rearrangement joins TRBV19 to TRBJ2-7, with 10 positions matching TRBD2. Sequenced here: PBMCs, sampled at disease progression, from a patient treated with ibrutinib. The CDR3 reads CASSISASGRGGGYEQYF. The DNA for the CDR3 is TGTGCCAGTAGTATTTCGGCTAGCGGGAGAGGAGGGGGCTACGAGCAGTACTTC.